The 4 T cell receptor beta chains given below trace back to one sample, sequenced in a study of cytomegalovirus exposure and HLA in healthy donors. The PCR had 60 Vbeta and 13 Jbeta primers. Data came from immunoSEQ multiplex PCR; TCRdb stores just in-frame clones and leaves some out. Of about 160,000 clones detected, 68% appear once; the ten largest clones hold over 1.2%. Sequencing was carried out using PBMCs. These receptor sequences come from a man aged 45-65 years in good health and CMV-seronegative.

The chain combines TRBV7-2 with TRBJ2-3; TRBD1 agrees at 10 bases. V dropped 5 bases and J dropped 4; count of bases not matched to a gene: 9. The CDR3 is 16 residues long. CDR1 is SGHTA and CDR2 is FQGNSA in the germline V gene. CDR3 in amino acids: CASSPTGQGYADTQYF. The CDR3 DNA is TGTGCCAGCAGCCCGACGGGACAGGGGTATGCAGATACGCAGTATTTT.

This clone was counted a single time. CDR3 sequence (DNA): TGTGCCACCCTGGGCAGATCTACCTACGAGCAGTACTTC. As protein: CATLGRSTYEQYF. The chain is built from TRBV28 and TRBJ2-7; D call uncertain. This CDR3 has 13 residues. V lost 10 bases, J lost 2 bases, and 15 bases lay in between. Germline V gives CDR1 MDHEN, CDR2 SYDVKM.

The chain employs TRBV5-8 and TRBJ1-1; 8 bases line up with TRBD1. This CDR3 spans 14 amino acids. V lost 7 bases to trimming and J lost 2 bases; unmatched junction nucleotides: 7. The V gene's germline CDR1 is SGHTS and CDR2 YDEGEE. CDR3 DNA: TGTGCCAGCCGCAGGGGGCAAACTAACACTGAAGCTTTCTTT. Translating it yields CASRRGQTNTEAFF.

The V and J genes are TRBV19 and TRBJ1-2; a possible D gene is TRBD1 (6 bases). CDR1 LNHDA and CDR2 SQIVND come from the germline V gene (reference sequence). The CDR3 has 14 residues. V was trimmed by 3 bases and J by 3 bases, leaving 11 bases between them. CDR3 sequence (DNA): TGTGCCAGTAGTATTACAGGGCGGGACTATGGCTACACCTTC. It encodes CASSITGRDYGYTF.